A single sample gave rise to the 29 T cell receptor beta chains below, sequenced in a study of read filtering for tumor transcriptome and immune sequencing. The library was built from 400 to 500 ng RNA with molecular barcoded adaptors for alpha/delta and beta/gamma chains. One entry per CDR3 protein results from TCRdb running MiXCR on the reads. Seen here are 35,000 to 40,000 distinct CDR3 sequences, roughly an eighth observed once, and the top ten hold 27%. The sample comprised a population of CD138-negative cells sorted from bone marrow. Receptor source: a donor over 35 with multiple myeloma.

Many counts were recorded for this clonotype. J is TRBJ2-6 and V is TRBV28, with D possibly being TRBD2 (6 bases). CDR3 length: 15 residues. The V gene lost 8 bases and the J gene lost 0 bases, with 11 bases spanning the gap. Germline V lookup: CDR1 MDHEN, CDR2 SYDVKM. The CDR3 region has the DNA TGTGCCAGCGAAGTGGGGGGCTCTGGGGCCAACGTCCTGACTTTC. Protein: CASEVGGSGANVLTF.

This clonotype was found many times. This chain links TRBV6-5 with TRBJ2-7; 9 nucleotides agree with TRBD1. Germline CDR1 reads MNHEY; CDR2 reads SVGAGI. V shed 4 bases and J 12 bases; nucleotides not matched to a gene: 10. The length of the CDR3 is 13 residues. CDR3 nucleotides: TGTGCCAGCAGTTTCTCTCCGGGACAGGGACCGTACTTC. This gives the protein CASSFSPGQGPYF.

This clonotype has at least ten counts. This sequence may be a read error, since a much larger clone differs from it by one base. The rearrangement uses TRBV7-9 and TRBJ1-1, with TRBD1 as a possible D gene (5 bases). The germline V gene encodes CDR1 SEHNR and CDR2 FQNEAQ (reference sequence). The CDR3 totals 16 residues. DNA of the CDR3: TGTGCCAGCAGACCTCTGGCTGTACAGGAAAACACTGAAACTTTCTTT. Translated, it gives CASRPLAVQENTETFF. The full variable domain, rest sourced from reference TRBV7-9 and TRBJ1-1, is DTGVSQNPRHKITKRGQNVTFRCDPISEHNRLYWYRQTLGQGPEFLTYFQNEAQLEKSRLLSDRFSAERPKGSFSTLEIQRTEQGDSAMYLCASRPLAVQENTETFFGQGTRLTVV.

This clonotype was observed many times. CDR3 protein: CATKTDEPYSNQPQHF. DNA for the CDR3: TGTGCCACGAAGACCGATGAGCCGTATAGCAATCAGCCCCAGCATTTT. V is TRBV7-8 and J is TRBJ1-5, with no clear D. V was shortened by 10 bases and J by 0 bases, with 19 bases between the two germline ends. CDR3 length equals 16 residues. Germline V gene lookup returns CDR1 SGHVS and CDR2 FQNEAQ.

Written as DNA, the CDR3 is TGTGCCAGCAGCCGAGGGTTTGGGACTAGGATTGGCGGGGAGCTGTTTTTT. It encodes CASSRGFGTRIGGELFF. The V and J genes are TRBV7-3 and TRBJ2-2; 8 bases match TRBD2. This CDR3 region has 17 residues. With V trimmed by 5 bases and J by 7 bases, 15 bases remained unmatched. CDR1 and CDR2 from the germline V gene are SGHTA and FQGTGA. Looking up the rest from reference TRBV7-3 and TRBJ2-2 gives the full variable domain: GAGVSQTPSNKVTEKGKYVELRCDPISGHTALYWYRQSLGQGPEFLIYFQGTGAADDSGLPNDRFFAVRPEGSVSTLKIQRTERGDSAVYLCASSRGFGTRIGGELFFGEGSRLTVL.

This clonotype was found many times. The chain is built from TRBV6-2 or TRBV6-3 and TRBJ2-7; D may match TRBD1 or TRBD2 (5 bases each). The V end lost 6 bases, the J end lost 7 bases, and 22 bases lay between the germline ends. The CDR3 is 15 residues long. Germline V gene lookup returns CDR1 MNHEY and CDR2 SVGEGT. The CDR3 protein is CASSSGTINPWEQYF. The CDR3, as DNA: TGTGCCAGCAGCTCCGGGACCATCAACCCCTGGGAGCAGTACTTC.

This clonotype was seen repeatedly, ten times or more. Germline and junction disagree at one end, which may indicate a read error. The chain links TRBV6-6 to TRBJ2-1; TRBD2 might be the D (6 bases). CDR3 length: 10 residues. Germline values: CDR1 MNHNY, CDR2 SVGAGI (reference sequence). The CDR3 is CASTGGSVNF. The CDR3 region has the DNA TGTGCCAGCACCGGGGGAAGTGTCAACTTC.

This clonotype has a count of ten or more. The genes are TRBV20-1 and TRBJ2-3; tentative D call: TRBD2 (6 bases). Germline CDR1 DFQATT, CDR2 SNEGSKA (reference sequence). The CDR3 consists of 13 residues. V was cut by 3 bases and J by 2 bases, with 9 bases left in between. The CDR3 nucleotides read TGCAGTGCTAGCGGGGGAAACACAGATACGCAGTATTTT. It yields the protein CSASGGNTDTQYF.

This clonotype was observed at least ten times. The chain is built from TRBV29-1 and TRBJ2-5; D remains unclear. The CDR3 runs to 13 residues. Germline V gene lookup returns CDR1 SQVTM and CDR2 ANQGSEA. Deletions cut 6 bases from V and 4 bases from J, with 15 bases between. The CDR3: CSVNLDGSETQYF. The CDR3 DNA reads TGCAGCGTCAACCTGGATGGGTCAGAGACCCAGTACTTC.

This clonotype was detected many times. The V call is TRBV9, the J call TRBJ2-7; TRBD1 might be the D (5 bases). Germline assignment: CDR1 SGDLS and CDR2 YYNGEE. This CDR3 has 16 amino acids. Between the trimmed V and J ends, which lost 3 bases and 5 bases, there was a span of 21 bases. The CDR3: CASSALGKGQKDEQYF. CDR3 nucleotide sequence: TGTGCCAGCAGCGCCCTGGGAAAAGGACAAAAAGACGAGCAGTACTTC.

In its sample, this clonotype was seen many times. The chain is built from TRBV20-1 and TRBJ2-7, with D uncertain. Germline lookup yields CDR1 DFQATT and CDR2 SNEGSKA (reference sequence). V lost 0 bases, J lost 4 bases, and 7 bases lay in between. This CDR3 has 12 residues. The CDR3: CSARDQPYEQYF. The CDR3 DNA reads as TGCAGTGCTAGAGATCAGCCTTACGAGCAGTACTTC.

The V gene is TRBV3-1, the J gene TRBJ2-1; unclear D gene. Germline V gene data show CDR1 as LGHDT and CDR2 as YNNKEL (reference sequence). The CDR3 is 15 amino acids. The V end was cut by 4 bases, the J end by 7 bases, with 17 bases between. As DNA, the CDR3 is TGTGCCAGCAGCCCGGCGGCGTTAAATAGGAATGAGCAGTTCTTC. Its protein product is CASSPAALNRNEQFF.

This clonotype came up many times. V and J are TRBV29-1 and TRBJ1-1; D perhaps matches TRBD1 (5 bases). Germline CDR1 SQVTM, CDR2 ANQGSEA. Trimming stripped 6 bases from V and 4 bases from J, with 12 bases between. This CDR3 contains 12 residues. CDR3 bases: TGCAGCGTGGTGGGGGGTCCCACTGAAGCTTTCTTT. This codes for CSVVGGPTEAFF. Filled out from reference TRBV29-1 and TRBJ1-1, the complete variable domain reads SAVISQKPSRDICQRGTSLTIQCQVDSQVTMMFWYRQQPGQSLTLIATANQGSEATYESGFVIDKFPISRPNLTFSTLTVSNMSPEDSSIYLCSVVGGPTEAFFGQGTRLTVV.

The sample holds many counts of this clonotype. The chain has TRBV10-2 and TRBJ2-7; D possibly corresponds to TRBD1 (5 bases). The CDR3 is made up of 14 amino acids. V dropped 3 bases and J dropped 6 bases, with 15 bases sitting between them. Germline-derived CDR1 and CDR2 are WSHSY and SAAADI. The CDR3 here is CASSDSRGVSEQYF. The CDR3 DNA sequence: TGCGCCAGCAGTGACTCAAGGGGTGTGAGCGAGCAGTACTTC.

This clonotype came up a few times. A much larger clonotype is one base distant, so this may be a read error. The chain carries TRBV21-1 and TRBJ2-1; no DNA check was done on the table's D call, TRBD2. TRBV21-1 is termed a pseudogene. The CDR3 is 17 amino acids. CDR3 amino acids: CASSRFPGLAGVIEQFF. CDR3 in DNA: TGTGCCAGCAGCAGATTCCCGGGACTAGCGGGAGTTATTGAGCAGTTCTTC.

This clonotype was seen only a few times. This may come from a read error, since a much larger clone is one base off. The V call is TRBV9, the J call TRBJ2-1; 14 bases are a match to TRBD2. The junction had 8 bases not matched to a gene; V was cut back by 4 bases and J by 8 bases. The CDR3 loop spans 16 amino acids. CDR1 is SGDLS, CDR2 YYNGEE, per germline. The CDR3 DNA reads TGTGCCAGCAGCACCCGGACTAGCGGGAGGTTGGATGAGCAGTTCTTC. Its protein is CASSTRTSGRLDEQFF. The full variable domain, rest sourced from reference TRBV9 and TRBJ2-1, is DSGVTQTPKHLITATGQRVTLRCSPRSGDLSVYWYQQSLDQGLQFLIQYYNGEERAKGNILERFSAQQFPDLHSELNLSSLELGDSALYFCASSTRTSGRLDEQFFGPGTRLTVL.

A note on this clonotype: A much larger clonotype is one base distant, so this may be a read error. The chain couples TRBV7-3 to TRBJ2-2, with D possibly matching TRBD2 (6 bases). In germline, CDR1 is SGHTA, CDR2 FQGTGA. This CDR3 region has 15 residues. Deletions cut 8 bases from V and 2 bases from J, with 15 bases between. The CDR3 protein is CASGPGTANTGELFF. In DNA form, the CDR3 reads TGTGCCAGCGGCCCCGGGACTGCAAACACCGGGGAGCTGTTTTTT.

This clonotype was counted ten times or more. V usage is TRBV5-1 and J usage is TRBJ2-7; D gene ambiguous. V gave up 0 bases and J gave up 5 bases, with 15 bases separating them. The CDR3 loop spans 15 amino acids. The germline V gene encodes CDR1 SGHRS and CDR2 YFSETQ. The CDR3 spells CASSLVARSMDEQYF. The CDR3 DNA reads TGCGCCAGCAGCTTGGTAGCACGGAGTATGGACGAGCAGTACTTC.

The gene calls are TRBV29-1 and TRBJ1-1; a weak D match, TRBD1 (5 bases). CDR1 and CDR2 (germline): SQVTM, ANQGSEA. V lost 3 bases to trimming and J lost 5 bases, with 13 bases between them. CDR3 length: 13 residues. CDR3 in amino acids: CSVDVGGGTEAFF. DNA of the CDR3: TGCAGCGTTGACGTCGGGGGGGGGACTGAAGCTTTCTTT.

The rearrangement uses TRBV6-1 and TRBJ1-1, with 7 bases identical to TRBD1. CDR1 MNHNS and CDR2 SASEGT come from the germline V gene. V lost 4 bases to trimming and J lost 4 bases; unmatched junction nucleotides: 9. The CDR3 spans 15 residues. The chain's CDR3 is CASSARQGGVTEAFF. The CDR3 DNA sequence: TGTGCCAGCAGTGCCCGACAGGGTGGAGTCACTGAAGCTTTCTTT.

This clonotype was detected ten times or more. The rearrangement uses TRBV19 and TRBJ1-5, with a possible D match to TRBD1 (5 bases). The V end was cut by 6 bases, the J end by 0 bases, with 15 bases between. Germline-derived CDR1 and CDR2 are LNHDA and SQIVND (reference sequence). The CDR3 has 16 residues. CDR3 nucleotide sequence: TGTGCCAGTAGCTGGGTTGGGGCCCCTAGCAATCAGCCCCAGCATTTT. Translated, it gives CASSWVGAPSNQPQHF.

This clonotype appeared many times. This chain links TRBV7-8 with TRBJ2-7; no definite D call. The CDR3 length is 13 residues. V dropped 4 bases and J dropped 0 bases, with 7 bases sitting between them. CDR1 and CDR2 (germline): SGHVS, FQNEAQ. CDR3 DNA sequence: TGTGCCAGCAGCTCCAGCAGCTCCTACGAGCAGTACTTC. It yields the protein CASSSSSSYEQYF.

Many counts were recorded for this clonotype. The rearrangement joins TRBV29-1 to TRBJ2-2; D call uncertain. The CDR3 is 12 residues long. Per the germline V gene, CDR1 is SQVTM and CDR2 is ANQGSEA. V gave up 5 bases and J gave up 3 bases, with 7 bases separating them. In nucleotides, the CDR3 is TGCAGCGTTCGCGTGGACACCGGGGAGCTGTTTTTT. Protein sequence: CSVRVDTGELFF.

This clonotype was seen ten or more times. This chain links TRBV20-1 with TRBJ1-5; perhaps TRBD1 as D (6 bases). The CDR3 totals 13 residues. CDR1 and CDR2 from the germline V gene are DFQATT and SNEGSKA (reference sequence). V was pared by 4 bases and J by 2 bases, with 9 bases between. The DNA of the CDR3 is TGCAGTGCTAACTCAGGGGGCAATCAGCCCCAGCATTTT. Amino acid sequence: CSANSGGNQPQHF.

This clonotype was found many times. This chain joins TRBV27 and TRBJ1-1; TRBD1 matches 7 bases. Losses at the gene ends were 5 bases for V and 6 bases for J; bases not matched to a gene: 15. The V gene's germline CDR1 is MNHEY and CDR2 SMNVEV (reference sequence). The CDR3 is 16 amino acids. CDR3 nucleotide sequence: TGTGCCAGCAGTCTACCTCCAGGGGGACGGGGTGCTGAAGCTTTCTTT. Translation: CASSLPPGGRGAEAFF.

This clonotype has ten or more counts. The genes are TRBV28 and TRBJ2-5; D may be TRBD2 (6 bases). This CDR3 has 16 amino acids. V was shortened by 5 bases and J by 1 base, with 17 bases between the two germline ends. Germline V gives CDR1 MDHEN, CDR2 SYDVKM. CDR3 DNA sequence: TGTGCCAGCAGTCGTATGGCGGGAACCCCCCAAGAGACCCAGTACTTC. Translating it yields CASSRMAGTPQETQYF.

This clonotype was counted only a few times. A much larger clone lies one base from this, so it may be a read error. J is TRBJ1-1 and V is TRBV6-2 or TRBV6-3; the match to TRBD1 covers 8 bases. Trimming removed 2 bases from V and 4 bases from J; junction bases left unmatched: 9. Germline CDR1 reads MNHEY; CDR2 reads SVGEGT. This CDR3 region has 16 residues. CDR3 nucleotide sequence: TGTGCCAGCAGTTACCACGGGACAGGATTGAGCACTGAAGCTTTCTTT. This translates into CASSYHGTGLSTEAFF.

This clonotype was found many times. The chain carries TRBV18 and TRBJ2-1; either TRBD1 or TRBD2 may fit D (7 bases each). This CDR3 has 15 residues. Looked up from germline, CDR1 is KGHSH and CDR2 is LQKENI. V was cut by 0 bases and J by 12 bases, with 18 bases left in between. The CDR3 spells CASSPPVRGRVSQFF. CDR3 nucleotides: TGTGCCAGCTCACCACCGGTCAGGGGGAGGGTTTCGCAGTTCTTC.

The V gene is TRBV29-1, the J gene TRBJ2-7; 8 bases fit TRBD2. Germline trimming cut 1 base from V and 6 bases from J; bases unmatched to any gene: 8. Germline V gene sequence: CDR1 SQVTM, CDR2 ANQGSEA. The CDR3 totals 14 residues. CDR3 DNA sequence: TGCAGCGTTGAAGCTTTAGCGGGAATAAGCGAGCAGTACTTC. Translation: CSVEALAGISEQYF.